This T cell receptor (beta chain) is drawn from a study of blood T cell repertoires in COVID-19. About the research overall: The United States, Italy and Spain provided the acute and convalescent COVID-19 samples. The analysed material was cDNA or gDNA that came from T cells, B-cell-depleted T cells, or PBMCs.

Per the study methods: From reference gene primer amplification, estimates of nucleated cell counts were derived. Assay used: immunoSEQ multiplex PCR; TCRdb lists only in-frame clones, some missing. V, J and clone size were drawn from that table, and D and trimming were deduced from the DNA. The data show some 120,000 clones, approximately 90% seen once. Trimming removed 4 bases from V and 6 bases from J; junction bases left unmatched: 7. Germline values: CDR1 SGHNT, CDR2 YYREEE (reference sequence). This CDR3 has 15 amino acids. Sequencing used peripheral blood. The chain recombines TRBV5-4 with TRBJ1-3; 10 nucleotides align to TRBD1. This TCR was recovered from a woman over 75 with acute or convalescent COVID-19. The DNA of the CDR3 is TGTGCCAGCAGCCTGGAGGGACAGGGGCCAAACACCATATATTTT. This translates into CASSLEGQGPNTIYF.